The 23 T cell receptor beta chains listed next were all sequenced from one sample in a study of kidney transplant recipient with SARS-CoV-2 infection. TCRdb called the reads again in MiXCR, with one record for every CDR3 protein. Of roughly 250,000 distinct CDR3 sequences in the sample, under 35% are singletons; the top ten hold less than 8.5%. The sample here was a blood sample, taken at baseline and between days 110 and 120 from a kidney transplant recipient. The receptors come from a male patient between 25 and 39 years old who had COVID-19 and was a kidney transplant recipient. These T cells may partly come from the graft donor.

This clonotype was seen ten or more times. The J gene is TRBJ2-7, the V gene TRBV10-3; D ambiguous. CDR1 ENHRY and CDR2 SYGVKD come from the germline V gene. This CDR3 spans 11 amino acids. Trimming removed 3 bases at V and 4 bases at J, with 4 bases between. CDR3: CAISDRYEQYF. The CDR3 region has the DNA TGTGCCATCAGTGATCGGTACGAGCAGTACTTC.

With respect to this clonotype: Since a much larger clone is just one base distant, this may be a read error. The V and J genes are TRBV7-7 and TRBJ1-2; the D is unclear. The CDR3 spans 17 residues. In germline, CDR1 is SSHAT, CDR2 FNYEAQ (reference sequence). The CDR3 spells CASSLSHKCRKTYGFTF. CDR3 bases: TGTGCCAGCAGCCTAAGTCATAAGTGCCGAAAGACCTATGGCTTCACCTTC.

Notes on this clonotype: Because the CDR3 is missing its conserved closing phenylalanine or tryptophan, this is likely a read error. The CDR3 is CASGTSVPGKTYGYTL. The CDR3 DNA reads TGTGCCAGCGGTACGTCCGTACCAGGAAAGACCTATGGCTACACCCTC. The rearrangement links TRBV5-4 to TRBJ1-2, with no clear D. The germline V gene encodes CDR1 SGHNT and CDR2 YYREEE (reference sequence). This CDR3 contains 16 residues. Trimming removed 7 bases at V and 4 bases at J, with 23 bases between.

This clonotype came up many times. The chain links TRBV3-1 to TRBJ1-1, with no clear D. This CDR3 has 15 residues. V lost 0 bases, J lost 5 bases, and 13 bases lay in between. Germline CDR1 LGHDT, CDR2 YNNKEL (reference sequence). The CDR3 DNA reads TGTGCCAGCAGCCAAGATCGTGTCACGACGACTGAAGCTTTCTTT. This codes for CASSQDRVTTTEAFF.

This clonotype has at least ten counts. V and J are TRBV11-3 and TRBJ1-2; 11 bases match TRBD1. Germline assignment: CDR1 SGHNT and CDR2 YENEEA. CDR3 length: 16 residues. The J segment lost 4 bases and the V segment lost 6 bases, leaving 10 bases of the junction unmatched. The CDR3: CASSLNRDRGFYGYTF. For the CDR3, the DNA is TGTGCCAGCAGTCTGAACCGGGACAGGGGGTTCTATGGCTACACCTTC.

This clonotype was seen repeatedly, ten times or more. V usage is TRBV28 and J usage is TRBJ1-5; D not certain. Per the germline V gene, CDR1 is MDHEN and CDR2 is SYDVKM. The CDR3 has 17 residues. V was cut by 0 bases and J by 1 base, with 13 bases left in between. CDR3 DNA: TGTGCCAGCAGTTTATGGGATTCATGGTCGAGCAATCAGCCCCAGCATTTT. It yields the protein CASSLWDSWSSNQPQHF.

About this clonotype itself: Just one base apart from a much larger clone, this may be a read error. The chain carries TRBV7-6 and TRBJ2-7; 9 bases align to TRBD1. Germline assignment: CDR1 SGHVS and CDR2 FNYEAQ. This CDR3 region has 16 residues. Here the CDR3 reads CTSSSLPGTGFDEQYF. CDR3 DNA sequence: TGTACCAGCAGCTCTCTACCCGGGACAGGGTTCGACGAGCAGTACTTC.

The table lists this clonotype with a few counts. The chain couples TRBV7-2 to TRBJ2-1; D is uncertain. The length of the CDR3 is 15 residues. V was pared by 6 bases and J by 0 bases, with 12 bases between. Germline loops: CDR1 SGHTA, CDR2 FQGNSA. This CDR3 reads CASSVRDGSYNEQFF. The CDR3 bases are TGTGCCAGCAGTGTCCGCGACGGCTCCTACAATGAGCAGTTCTTC.

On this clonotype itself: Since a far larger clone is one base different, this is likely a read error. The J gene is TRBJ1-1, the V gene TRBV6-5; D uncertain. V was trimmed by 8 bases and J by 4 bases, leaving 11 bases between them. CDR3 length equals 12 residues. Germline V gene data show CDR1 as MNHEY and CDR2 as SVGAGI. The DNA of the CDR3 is TGTGCCAGCTATGAGCTTAGCACTGAAGCTTTCTTT. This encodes CASYELSTEAFF.

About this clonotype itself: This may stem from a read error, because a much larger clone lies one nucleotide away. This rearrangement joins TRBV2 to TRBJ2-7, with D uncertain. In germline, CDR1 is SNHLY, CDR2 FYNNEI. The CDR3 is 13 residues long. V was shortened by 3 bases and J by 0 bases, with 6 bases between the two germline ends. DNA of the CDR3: TGTGCCAGCAGTGATGGCACCTCCTACGAGCAGTACTTC. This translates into CASSDGTSYEQYF.

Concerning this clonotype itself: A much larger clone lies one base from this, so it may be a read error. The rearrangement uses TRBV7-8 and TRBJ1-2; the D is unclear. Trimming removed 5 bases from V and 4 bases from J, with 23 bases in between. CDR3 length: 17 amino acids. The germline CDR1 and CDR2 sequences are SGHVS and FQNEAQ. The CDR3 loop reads CASSGFQFTRKTYGYTF. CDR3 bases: TGTGCCAGCAGCGGCTTTCAGTTTACCCGAAAGACCTATGGCTACACCTTC.

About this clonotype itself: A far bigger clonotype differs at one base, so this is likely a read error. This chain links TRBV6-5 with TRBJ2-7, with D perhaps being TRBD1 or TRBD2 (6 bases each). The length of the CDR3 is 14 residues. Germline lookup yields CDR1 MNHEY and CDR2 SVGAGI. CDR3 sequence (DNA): TGTGCCAGCACGGCCGGGGGCGCCACCTACGAGCGGTACTTC. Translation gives CASTAGGATYERYF.

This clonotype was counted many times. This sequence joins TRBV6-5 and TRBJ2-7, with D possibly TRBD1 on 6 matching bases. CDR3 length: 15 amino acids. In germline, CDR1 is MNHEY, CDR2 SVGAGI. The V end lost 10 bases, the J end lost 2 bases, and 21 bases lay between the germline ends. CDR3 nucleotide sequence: TGTGCCACTATCACAAGGACGAAGGGGGCCTACGAGCAGTACTTC. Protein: CATITRTKGAYEQYF.

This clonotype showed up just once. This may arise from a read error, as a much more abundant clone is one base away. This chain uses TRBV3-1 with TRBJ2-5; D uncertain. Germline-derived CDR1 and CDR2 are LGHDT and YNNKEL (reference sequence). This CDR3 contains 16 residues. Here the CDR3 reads CASNQERSGYAPSQYF. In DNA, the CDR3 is TGTGCCAGCAACCAAGAGAGGTCCGGATACGCGCCGTCCCAGTACTTC.

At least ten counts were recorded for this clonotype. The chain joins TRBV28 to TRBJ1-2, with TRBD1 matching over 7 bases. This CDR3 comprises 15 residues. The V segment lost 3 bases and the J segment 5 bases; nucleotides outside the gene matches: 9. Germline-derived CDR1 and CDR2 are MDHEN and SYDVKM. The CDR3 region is CASSFLSDRAYGYTF. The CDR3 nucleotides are TGTGCCAGCAGTTTTCTATCCGACAGGGCATATGGCTACACCTTC.

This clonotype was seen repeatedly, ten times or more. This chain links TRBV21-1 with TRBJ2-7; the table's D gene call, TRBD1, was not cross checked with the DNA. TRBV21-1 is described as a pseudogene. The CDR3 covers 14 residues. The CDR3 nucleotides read TGTGCCACCGGTGGGGCAGGGGCACCCTACGAGCAGTACTTC. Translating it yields CATGGAGAPYEQYF.

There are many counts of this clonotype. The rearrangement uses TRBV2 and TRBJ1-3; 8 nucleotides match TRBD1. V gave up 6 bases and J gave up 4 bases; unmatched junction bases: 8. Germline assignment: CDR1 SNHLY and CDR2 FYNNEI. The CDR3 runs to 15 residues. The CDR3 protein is CASRVGQGDGNTIYF. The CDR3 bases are TGTGCCAGCAGAGTTGGACAGGGCGACGGAAACACCATATATTTT.

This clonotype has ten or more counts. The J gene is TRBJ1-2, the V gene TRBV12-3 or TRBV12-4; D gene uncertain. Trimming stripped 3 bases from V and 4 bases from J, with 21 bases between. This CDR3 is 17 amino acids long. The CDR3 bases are TGTGCCAGCAGTTTCCAGGTCAGCTTCCGAAAGACCTATGGCTACACCTTC. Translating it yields CASSFQVSFRKTYGYTF.

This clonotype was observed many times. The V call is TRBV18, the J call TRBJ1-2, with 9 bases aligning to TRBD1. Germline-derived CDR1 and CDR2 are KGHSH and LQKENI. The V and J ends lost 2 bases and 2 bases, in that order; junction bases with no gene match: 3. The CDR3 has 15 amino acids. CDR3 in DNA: TGTGCCAGCTCACCAGGAGGACAGGGGAACTATGGCTACACCTTC. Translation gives CASSPGGQGNYGYTF.

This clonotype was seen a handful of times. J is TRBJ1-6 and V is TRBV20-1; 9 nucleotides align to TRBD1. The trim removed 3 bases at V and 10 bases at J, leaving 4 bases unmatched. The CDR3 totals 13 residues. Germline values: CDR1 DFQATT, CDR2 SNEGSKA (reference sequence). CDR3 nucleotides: TGCAGTGCTAGGGGACAGGGTGGATCACCCCTCCACTTT. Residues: CSARGQGGSPLHF.

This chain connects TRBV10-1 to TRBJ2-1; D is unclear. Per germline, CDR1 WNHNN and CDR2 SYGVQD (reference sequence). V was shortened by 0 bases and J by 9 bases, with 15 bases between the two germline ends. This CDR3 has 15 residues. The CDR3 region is CASSESRSLQCEQFF. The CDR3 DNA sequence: TGCGCCAGCAGTGAGTCCAGATCTTTGCAATGTGAGCAGTTCTTC.

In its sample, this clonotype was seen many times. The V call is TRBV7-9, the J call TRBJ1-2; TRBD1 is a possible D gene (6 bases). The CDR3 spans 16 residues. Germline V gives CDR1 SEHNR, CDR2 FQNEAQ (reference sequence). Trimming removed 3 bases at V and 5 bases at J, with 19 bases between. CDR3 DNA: TGTGCCAGCAGCTTCGGGGGCACCTCTTCCCCTTATGGCTACACCTTC. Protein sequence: CASSFGGTSSPYGYTF. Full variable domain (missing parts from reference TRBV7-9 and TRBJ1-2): DTGVSQNPRHKITKRGQNVTFRCDPISEHNRLYWYRQTLGQGPEFLTYFQNEAQLEKSRLLSDRFSAERPKGSFSTLEIQRTEQGDSAMYLCASSFGGTSSPYGYTFGSGTRLTVV.

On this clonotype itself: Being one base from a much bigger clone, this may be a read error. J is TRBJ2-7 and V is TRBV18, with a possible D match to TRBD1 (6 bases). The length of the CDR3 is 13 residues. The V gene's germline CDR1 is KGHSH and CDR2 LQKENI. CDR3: CACSPDRNYEQYF. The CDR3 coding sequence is TGTGCCTGCTCACCTGACAGGAACTACGAGCAGTACTTC.